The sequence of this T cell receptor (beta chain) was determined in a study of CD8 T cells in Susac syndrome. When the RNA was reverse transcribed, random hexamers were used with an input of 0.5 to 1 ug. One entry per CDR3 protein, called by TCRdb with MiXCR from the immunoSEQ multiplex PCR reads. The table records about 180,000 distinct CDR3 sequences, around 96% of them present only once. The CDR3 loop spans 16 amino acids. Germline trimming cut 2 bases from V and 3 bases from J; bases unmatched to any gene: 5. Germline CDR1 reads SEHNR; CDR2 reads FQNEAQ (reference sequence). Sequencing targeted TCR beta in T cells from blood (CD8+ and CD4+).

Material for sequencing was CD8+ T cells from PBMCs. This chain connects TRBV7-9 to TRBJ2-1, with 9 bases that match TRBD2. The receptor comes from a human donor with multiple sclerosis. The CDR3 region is CASSLPLAGLYNEQFF. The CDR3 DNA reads TGTGCCAGCAGCTTACCCCTAGCGGGACTCTACAATGAGCAGTTCTTC.